Following are 27 T cell receptor beta chains from one sample sequenced in a study of shared clonotypes between healthy human individuals. The method was immunoSEQ multiplex PCR; TCRdb's version includes in-frame clones alone and lacks a portion of them. Of over 2 million clones in the sample, around 93% were seen once. The sequencing input was naive CD4+ T cells from PBMCs. The subset here: CD45RA+ positively selected. These receptors all come from a young man in good health. Some clones in this sample may be carry-over from other donors' samples.

This chain connects TRBV19 to TRBJ1-1; 8 bases fit TRBD1. Germline V lookup: CDR1 LNHDA, CDR2 SQIVND (reference sequence). V shed 8 bases and J 4 bases; nucleotides not matched to a gene: 6. The CDR3 is made up of 13 amino acids. DNA of the CDR3: TGTGCCAGTCGGACAGGGATGGGCACTGAAGCTTTCTTT. It specifies CASRTGMGTEAFF.

The J gene is TRBJ1-1, the V gene TRBV2; D remains ambiguous. CDR3 length: 16 amino acids. The V end was cut by 6 bases, the J end by 1 base, with 18 bases between. Per the germline V gene, CDR1 is SNHLY and CDR2 is FYNNEI. CDR3 nucleotides: TGTGCCAGCAGCATCGGGTGGCAGACCTCGAACACTGAAGCTTTCTTT. It translates to CASSIGWQTSNTEAFF.

The chain links TRBV5-1 to TRBJ2-5; no clear D gene. The V gene lost 4 bases and the J gene lost 3 bases, with 13 bases spanning the gap. Per germline, CDR1 SGHRS and CDR2 YFSETQ. The CDR3 extends over 14 amino acids. CDR3 sequence: CASSRAVREETQYF. CDR3 coding DNA: TGCGCCAGCAGCCGGGCCGTCCGCGAAGAGACCCAGTACTTC.

This chain connects TRBV4-2 to TRBJ1-5, with D uncertain. CDR1 and CDR2 (germline): LGHNA, YNFKEQ. Trimming pared 4 bases from V and 2 bases from J, leaving 18 bases between. The CDR3 sequence is 17 residues long. DNA for the CDR3: TGTGCCAGCAGCCCAACTTGGGAGGGAAAGGGCAATCAGCCCCAGCATTTT. Residues: CASSPTWEGKGNQPQHF.

On this clone: This sample also contains other DNA sequences that code for the same CDR3. The chain recombines TRBV5-1 with TRBJ1-2, with D tentatively TRBD1 (6 bases). V was trimmed by 4 bases and J by 4 bases, leaving 14 bases between them. Germline V gives CDR1 SGHRS, CDR2 YFSETQ. The CDR3 has 14 residues. CDR3: CASSLGQRPYGYTF. The DNA for the CDR3 is TGCGCCAGCAGCCTAGGACAGAGACCCTATGGCTACACCTTC.

This clone occurred once. The chain is built from TRBV2 and TRBJ1-4, with D perhaps matching TRBD1 (6 bases). The length of the CDR3 is 13 residues. Trimming left V 7 bases short and J 3 bases short, with 9 bases between. The germline gives CDR1 SNHLY, CDR2 FYNNEI. DNA of the CDR3: TGTGCCAGCAAGCAGGGGCCTAATGAAAAACTGTTTTTT. It yields the protein CASKQGPNEKLFF.

This clone was detected a few times. The CDR3 loop is CASSTPGQGAYGYTF. The CDR3 bases are TGTGCCAGCAGCACCCCTGGACAGGGGGCATACGGCTACACCTTC. The chain couples TRBV5-4 to TRBJ1-2, with 11 nucleotides matching TRBD1. The CDR3 runs 15 residues. V was pared by 4 bases and J by 8 bases, with 10 bases of the junction left unmatched. Germline lookup yields CDR1 SGHNT and CDR2 YYREEE (reference sequence).

This chain connects TRBV29-1 to TRBJ2-3, with D perhaps matching TRBD2 (6 bases). The CDR3 runs 13 residues. Per the germline V gene, CDR1 is SQVTM and CDR2 is ANQGSEA. The V end lost 4 bases, the J end lost 4 bases, and 12 bases lay between the germline ends. The CDR3: CSVAGGPADTQYF. As DNA, the CDR3 is TGCAGCGTTGCCGGGGGTCCCGCAGATACGCAGTATTTT.

As for this clone: At the DNA level, this CDR3 is encoded by other sequences in the same sample as well. The chain links TRBV15 to TRBJ2-4, with D maybe TRBD1 (7 bases). The V gene lost 1 base and the J gene lost 0 bases, with 10 bases spanning the gap. Per germline, CDR1 LNHNV and CDR2 YYDKDF (reference sequence). The CDR3 is 16 residues long. CDR3 bases: TGTGCCACCAGCAGAGGACAGGGACTAGCCAAAAACATTCAGTACTTC. It encodes CATSRGQGLAKNIQYF.

This clone came up once. J is TRBJ1-2 and V is TRBV28, with a weak D call TRBD1 (5 bases). Germline V gene data show CDR1 as MDHEN and CDR2 as SYDVKM. Trimming took 6 bases from V and 6 from J, leaving 17 bases between them. The CDR3 contains 14 residues. The chain's CDR3 is CASSPAGTFNGYTF. The CDR3 coding sequence is TGTGCCAGCAGCCCCGCCGGGACCTTTAATGGCTACACCTTC.

This chain links TRBV7-8 with TRBJ1-1; a weak D match, TRBD1 (6 bases). The CDR3 is 15 amino acids. Germline V CDR1 and CDR2: SGHVS, FQNEAQ. Between the trimmed V and J ends, which lost 1 base and 1 base, there was a span of 10 bases. This CDR3 is CASSLVKTGNTEAFF. The CDR3 nucleotides are TGTGCCAGCAGCTTAGTAAAGACAGGGAACACTGAAGCTTTCTTT.

This chain joins TRBV12-5 and TRBJ1-4; maybe TRBD1 (5 bases). This CDR3 is 15 amino acids long. In germline, CDR1 is LGHNT, CDR2 FRNRAP. V dropped 0 bases and J dropped 10 bases, with 15 bases sitting between them. CDR3 DNA: TGTGCTAGTGGTTTGGTACAGGCGATCTTGGGAAAACTGTTTTTT. Protein: CASGLVQAILGKLFF.

The gene calls are TRBV9 and TRBJ1-4; maybe TRBD1 (5 bases). V shed 0 bases and J shed 4 bases, with 10 bases lying between them. Germline CDR1 is SGDLS and CDR2 is YYNGEE. The CDR3 consists of 15 residues. The CDR3 DNA reads as TGTGCCAGCAGCGTAGGGTGGGGGATTAATGAAAAACTGTTTTTT. Translating gives CASSVGWGINEKLFF.

This chain joins TRBV5-1 and TRBJ2-2; possible D gene TRBD2, 5 bases. The germline V gene encodes CDR1 SGHRS and CDR2 YFSETQ. Trimming removed 2 bases from V and 7 bases from J, with 18 bases in between. CDR3 length equals 16 residues. The CDR3 DNA is TGCGCCAGCAGCTTTCTTAGCCGGGGAATGGGCGGGGAGCTGTTTTTT. Translating gives CASSFLSRGMGGELFF. Based on the CDR3 plus reference TRBV5-1 and TRBJ2-2, the full variable domain is KAGVTQTPRYLIKTRGQQVTLSCSPISGHRSVSWYQQTPGQGLQFLFEYFSETQRNKGNFPGRFSGRQFSNSRSEMNVSTLELGDSALYLCASSFLSRGMGGELFFGEGSRLTVL.

This chain links TRBV27 with TRBJ2-3, with D maybe TRBD2 (7 bases). Looked up from germline, CDR1 is MNHEY and CDR2 is SMNVEV (reference sequence). Deletions cut 5 bases from V and 6 bases from J, with 24 bases between. CDR3 size: 17 residues. The CDR3: CASSRMRNRAGGDTQYF. CDR3 coding DNA: TGTGCCAGCAGTAGGATGAGAAACAGGGCCGGGGGGGATACGCAGTATTTT.

Concerning this clone: The sample carries other DNA sequences with the same CDR3. The chain employs TRBV19 and TRBJ2-5; possible D gene TRBD1, 6 bases. Trimming removed 1 base from V and 5 bases from J, with 11 bases in between. This CDR3 has 14 residues. Germline V gene data show CDR1 as LNHDA and CDR2 as SQIVND (reference sequence). The CDR3 reads CASSIGGGRETQYF. The CDR3 region has the DNA TGTGCCAGTAGTATAGGAGGGGGAAGGGAGACCCAGTACTTC.

The chain couples TRBV7-9 to TRBJ2-2; D tentatively fits TRBD1 or TRBD2 (6 bases each). Germline V gives CDR1 SEHNR, CDR2 FQNEAQ (reference sequence). Trimming took 0 bases from V and 4 from J, leaving 21 bases between them. CDR3 length: 19 amino acids. CDR3 nucleotide sequence: TGTGCCAGCAGCTTAGCCCAGACAGGTTTTTTGCGGGGCACCGGGGAGCTGTTTTTT. Amino acid sequence: CASSLAQTGFLRGTGELFF.

In DNA form, the CDR3 reads TGTGCCAGCAGTCAAAAGGGCGGTGTGCAGCCCCAGCATTTT. It yields the protein CASSQKGGVQPQHF. V gene TRBV6-5 combines with J gene TRBJ1-5; no reliable D call. Germline V CDR1 and CDR2: MNHEY, SVGAGI. Trimming shortened V by 5 bases and J by 7 bases, and 15 bases separated the two germline ends. The CDR3 length is 14 residues.

The chain links TRBV30 to TRBJ2-3; 7 bases match TRBD1. V was pared by 6 bases and J by 4 bases, with 13 bases of the junction left unmatched. Germline V lookup: CDR1 GTSNPN, CDR2 SVGIG (reference sequence). CDR3 length: 15 amino acids. This chain's CDR3 is CACEHEGTDPDTQYF. CDR3 bases: TGTGCCTGTGAGCACGAGGGGACAGACCCAGATACGCAGTATTTT.

The rearrangement joins TRBV4-2 to TRBJ2-5; the D gene could be TRBD1 or TRBD2 (5 bases each). This CDR3 is built from 13 residues. V was clipped by 1 base and J by 11 bases, with 14 bases between them. Germline loops: CDR1 LGHNA, CDR2 YNFKEQ. The CDR3 bases are TGTGCCAGCAGCCAAGGGGCCCAAGGGGAGCAGTACTTC. This encodes CASSQGAQGEQYF.

The V gene is TRBV7-3, the J gene TRBJ2-7; no clear D gene. Germline V gene lookup returns CDR1 SGHTA and CDR2 FQGTGA. This CDR3 contains 13 residues. V lost 6 bases and J 2 bases, leaving 11 bases between the germline ends. Here the CDR3 DNA reads TGTGCCAGCAGTTACGGTTGGGCCTACGAGCAGTACTTC. Translation gives CASSYGWAYEQYF.

Comment on this clone: This same CDR3 is encoded by further DNA sequences in the sample. CDR3 nucleotide sequence: TGTGCCAGCAGTTACTCGGCAGGCAATGAGCAGTTCTTC. Translation gives CASSYSAGNEQFF. The gene calls are TRBV6-6 and TRBJ2-1; D uncertain. Germline V lookup: CDR1 MNHNY, CDR2 SVGAGI (reference sequence). The CDR3 is made up of 13 amino acids. V was cut by 0 bases and J by 6 bases, with 6 bases left in between.

The rearrangement joins TRBV21-1 to TRBJ1-5; the tabulated D call, TRBD1, remains unverified against the DNA. TRBV21-1 represents a pseudogene. The CDR3 covers 18 residues. The CDR3 bases are TGTGCCAGCAGCAAATTGAAGGGGGCGAGCCATAGCAATCAGCCCCAGCATTTT. Protein sequence: CASSKLKGASHSNQPQHF.

The V call is TRBV6-5, the J call TRBJ1-2; possibly TRBD1 for D (5 bases). This CDR3 region has 14 residues. CDR1 is MNHEY and CDR2 is SVGAGI in the germline V gene. Trimming stripped 6 bases from V and 3 bases from J, with 14 bases between. The CDR3 region is CASSGGRGDYGYTF. CDR3 bases: TGTGCCAGCAGCGGGGGTCGAGGGGACTATGGCTACACCTTC.

The chain links TRBV7-9 to TRBJ2-7; D uncertain. Trimming cost V 5 bases and J 2 bases, with 13 bases left between them. Germline-derived CDR1 and CDR2 are SEHNR and FQNEAQ (reference sequence). The CDR3 loop spans 14 amino acids. The CDR3 protein is CASSPSVLAYEQYF. For the CDR3, the DNA is TGTGCCAGCAGCCCTAGTGTCCTAGCCTACGAGCAGTACTTC.

The chain has TRBV10-1 and TRBJ2-3; D unclear. The CDR3 totals 13 residues. Germline lookup yields CDR1 WNHNN and CDR2 SYGVQD (reference sequence). V gave up 6 bases and J gave up 5 bases, with 12 bases separating them. The CDR3 nucleotides are TGCGCCAGCAGCCTGGAATCTTTAGATACGCAGTATTTT. This codes for CASSLESLDTQYF.

The J gene is TRBJ2-5, the V gene TRBV7-3; 10 bases align to TRBD2. The CDR3 loop spans 14 amino acids. Germline values: CDR1 SGHTA, CDR2 FQGTGA. V gave up 5 bases and J gave up 4 bases; unmatched junction bases: 4. The CDR3 region is CASSPGTSAETQYF. In DNA, the CDR3 is TGTGCCAGCAGCCCTGGGACTAGCGCAGAGACCCAGTACTTC.